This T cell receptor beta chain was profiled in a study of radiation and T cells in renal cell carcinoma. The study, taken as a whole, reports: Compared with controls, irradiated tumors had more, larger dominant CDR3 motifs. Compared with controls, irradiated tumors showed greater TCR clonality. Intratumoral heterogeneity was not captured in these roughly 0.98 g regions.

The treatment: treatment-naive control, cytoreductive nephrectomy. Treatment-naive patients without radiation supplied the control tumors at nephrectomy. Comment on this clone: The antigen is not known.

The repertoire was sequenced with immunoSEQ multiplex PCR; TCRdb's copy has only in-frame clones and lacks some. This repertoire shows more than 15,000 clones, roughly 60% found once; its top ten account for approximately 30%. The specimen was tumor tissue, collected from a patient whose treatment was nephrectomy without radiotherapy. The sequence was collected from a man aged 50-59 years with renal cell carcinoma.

CDR3 in amino acids: CASSIEWRGGTEAFF. CDR3 nucleotides: TGTGCCAGTAGTATAGAGTGGCGGGGTGGGACTGAAGCTTTCTTT. The gene calls are TRBV19 and TRBJ1-1; D is unresolved. This CDR3 comprises 15 residues. Per the germline V gene, CDR1 is LNHDA and CDR2 is SQIVND (reference sequence). V was pared by 0 bases and J by 5 bases, with 13 bases between.